This TCR beta chain was captured by sequencing in a study of CD8 T cells in ankylosing spondylitis. Regarding the study as a whole: What appeared characteristic of ankylosing spondylitis blood was a TCR beta motif of seven to nine highly homologous variants. Reports say disease-linked clones showed up significantly more in matched ankylosing spondylitis synovial fluid. Reactive arthritis synovial fluid and blood previously showed some of these motif variants.

This clonotype has just a few counts. Its specificity is unknown. Libraries of TCR beta came from quantitative 5'-RACE with molecular barcodes. In TCRdb, the 5' RACE reads were re-called with MiXCR into one record per CDR3 protein. This sample carries around 210,000 distinct CDR3 sequences, roughly 8.2% of them seen once, and the ten largest clones take more than 4.5%. Sequences were obtained from blood, either unsorted or a sorted T cell fraction (not recorded which). This receptor was taken from a female donor with ankylosing spondylitis or in good health (not recorded which).

CDR3 protein: CASSSGVAYQETQYF. For the CDR3, the DNA is TGTGCCAGCAGCTCGGGTGTAGCGTACCAAGAGACCCAGTACTTC. The gene calls are TRBV7-2 and TRBJ2-5; possibly TRBD2 for D (5 bases). Germline loops: CDR1 SGHTA, CDR2 FQGNSA. V gave up 4 bases and J gave up 0 bases, with 12 bases separating them. This CDR3 comprises 15 residues.